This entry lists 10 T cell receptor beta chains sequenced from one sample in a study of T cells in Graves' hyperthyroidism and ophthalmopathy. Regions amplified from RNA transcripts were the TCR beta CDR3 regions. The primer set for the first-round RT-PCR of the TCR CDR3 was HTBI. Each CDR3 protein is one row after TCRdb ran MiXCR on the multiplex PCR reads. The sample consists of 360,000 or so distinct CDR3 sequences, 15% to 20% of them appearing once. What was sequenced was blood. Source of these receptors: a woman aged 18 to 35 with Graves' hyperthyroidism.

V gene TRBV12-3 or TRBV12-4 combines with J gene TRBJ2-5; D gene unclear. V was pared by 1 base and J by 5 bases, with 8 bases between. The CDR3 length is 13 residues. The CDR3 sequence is CASSLDGSETQYF. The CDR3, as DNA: TGTGCCAGCAGTTTAGATGGTAGCGAGACCCAGTACTTC.

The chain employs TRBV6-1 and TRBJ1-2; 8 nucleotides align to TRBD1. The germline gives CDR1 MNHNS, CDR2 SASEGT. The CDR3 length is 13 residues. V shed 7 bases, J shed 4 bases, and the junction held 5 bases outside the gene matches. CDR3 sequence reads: CASTQDRAYGYTF. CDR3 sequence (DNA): TGTGCCAGCACCCAGGACAGGGCCTATGGCTACACCTTC.

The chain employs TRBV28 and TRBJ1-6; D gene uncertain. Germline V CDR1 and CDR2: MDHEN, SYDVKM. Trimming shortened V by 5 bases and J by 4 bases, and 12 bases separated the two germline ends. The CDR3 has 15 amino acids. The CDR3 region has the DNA TGTGCCAGCAGTCCGCTAACCGAGTATAATTCACCCCTCCACTTT. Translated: CASSPLTEYNSPLHF.

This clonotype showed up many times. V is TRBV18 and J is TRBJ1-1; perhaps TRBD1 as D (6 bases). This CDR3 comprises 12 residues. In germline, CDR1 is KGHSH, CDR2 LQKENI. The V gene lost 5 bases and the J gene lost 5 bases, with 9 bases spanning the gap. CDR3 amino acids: CASSIGTTEAFF. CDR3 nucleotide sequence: TGTGCCAGCTCAATCGGGACAACTGAAGCTTTCTTT.

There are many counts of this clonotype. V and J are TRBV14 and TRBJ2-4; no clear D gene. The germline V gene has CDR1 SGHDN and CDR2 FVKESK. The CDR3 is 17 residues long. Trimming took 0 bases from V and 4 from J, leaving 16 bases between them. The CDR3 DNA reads TGTGCCAGCAGCCAAGAAGGGTGGTGGTTGTGGAAAAACATTCAGTACTTC. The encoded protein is CASSQEGWWLWKNIQYF.

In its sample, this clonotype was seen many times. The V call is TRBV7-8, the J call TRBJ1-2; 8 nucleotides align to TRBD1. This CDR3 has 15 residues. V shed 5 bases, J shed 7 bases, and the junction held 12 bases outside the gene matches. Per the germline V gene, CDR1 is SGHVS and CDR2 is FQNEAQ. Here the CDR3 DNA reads TGTGCCAGCAGCCGAATCGGACAGGGAGGACTTGGCTACACCTTC. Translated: CASSRIGQGGLGYTF.

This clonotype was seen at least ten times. The chain's CDR3 is CASSIFVGAEAFF. CDR3 sequence (DNA): TGTGCCAGCAGTATTTTCGTGGGAGCTGAAGCTTTCTTT. V is TRBV12-3 or TRBV12-4 and J is TRBJ1-1; no reliable D call. The germline V and J ends were trimmed by 5 bases and 6 bases, with 13 bases remaining between them. This CDR3 comprises 13 residues.

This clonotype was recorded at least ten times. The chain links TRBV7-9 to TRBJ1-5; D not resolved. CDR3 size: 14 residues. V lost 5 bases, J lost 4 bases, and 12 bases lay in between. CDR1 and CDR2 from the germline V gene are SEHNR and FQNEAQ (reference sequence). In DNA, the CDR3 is TGTGCCAGCAGCGCGTCTGGCGGTAATCAGCCCCAGCATTTT. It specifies CASSASGGNQPQHF.

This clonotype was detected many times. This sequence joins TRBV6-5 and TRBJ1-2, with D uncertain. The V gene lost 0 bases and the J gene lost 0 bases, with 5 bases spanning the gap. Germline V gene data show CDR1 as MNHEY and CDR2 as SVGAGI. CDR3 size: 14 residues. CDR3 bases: TGTGCCAGCAGTTACTCCCCAGCTAACTATGGCTACACCTTC. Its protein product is CASSYSPANYGYTF.

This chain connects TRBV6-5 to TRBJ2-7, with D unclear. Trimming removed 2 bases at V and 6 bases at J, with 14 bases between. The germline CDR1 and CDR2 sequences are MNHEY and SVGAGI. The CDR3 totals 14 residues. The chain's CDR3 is CASSYALRPGEQYF. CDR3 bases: TGTGCCAGCAGTTACGCCCTGAGGCCTGGCGAGCAGTACTTC.